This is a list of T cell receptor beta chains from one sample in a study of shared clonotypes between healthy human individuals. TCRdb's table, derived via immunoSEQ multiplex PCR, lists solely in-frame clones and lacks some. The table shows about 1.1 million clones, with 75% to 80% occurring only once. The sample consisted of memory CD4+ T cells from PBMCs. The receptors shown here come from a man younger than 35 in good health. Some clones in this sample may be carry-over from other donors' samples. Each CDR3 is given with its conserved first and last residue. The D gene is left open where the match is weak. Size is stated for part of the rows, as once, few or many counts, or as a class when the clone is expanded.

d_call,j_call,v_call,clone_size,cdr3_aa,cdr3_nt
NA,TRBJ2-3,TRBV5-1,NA,CASSLGGGSTDTQYF,TGCGCCAGCAGCTTGGGTGGGGGAAGCACAGATACGCAGTATTTT
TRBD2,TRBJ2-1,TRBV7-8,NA,CASSLPTSGSSYNEQFF,TGTGCCAGCAGCTTACCTACTAGCGGGAGCTCCTACAATGAGCAGTTCTTC
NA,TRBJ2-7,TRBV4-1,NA,CASSQGSGPSYEQYF,TGCGCCAGCAGCCAAGGTAGCGGCCCCTCCTACGAGCAGTACTTC
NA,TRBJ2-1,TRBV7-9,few,CASSFGGAYNEQFF,TGTGCCAGCAGCTTCGGCGGGGCGTACAATGAGCAGTTCTTC
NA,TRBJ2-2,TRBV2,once,CASSEFGITGTGELFF,TGTGCCAGCAGTGAATTCGGTATTACGGGCACCGGGGAGCTGTTTTTT
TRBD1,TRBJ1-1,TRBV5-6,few,CASSWGQTNTEAFF,TGTGCCAGCAGCTGGGGACAGACGAACACTGAAGCTTTCTTT
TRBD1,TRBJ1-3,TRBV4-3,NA,CASSQDRQGDTIYF,TGCGCCAGCAGCCAAGATCGGCAGGGGGACACCATATATTTT
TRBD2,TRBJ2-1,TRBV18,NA,CASSTQRGNNEQFF,TGTGCCAGCTCAACTCAGCGGGGAAACAATGAGCAGTTCTTC
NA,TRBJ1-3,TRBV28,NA,CASRPPGSGNTIYF,TGTGCCAGCAGACCTCCTGGGTCTGGAAACACCATATATTTT
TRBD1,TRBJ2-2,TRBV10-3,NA,CAISMTGARAGELFF,TGTGCCATCAGTATGACAGGGGCGAGGGCCGGGGAGCTGTTTTTT
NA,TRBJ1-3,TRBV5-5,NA,CASSRGPQPGNTIYF,TGTGCCAGCAGCCGGGGTCCACAGCCTGGAAACACCATATATTTT
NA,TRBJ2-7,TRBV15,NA,CATSRGDVLGSYEQYF,TGTGCCACCAGCAGAGGGGATGTCCTAGGGTCCTACGAGCAGTACTTC
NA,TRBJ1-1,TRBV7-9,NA,CASSLRWNTEAFF,TGTGCCAGCAGCTTGCGCTGGAACACTGAAGCTTTCTTT
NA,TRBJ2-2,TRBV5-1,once,CASSRSQNTGELFF,TGCGCCAGCAGCCGGTCACAGAACACCGGGGAGCTGTTTTTT
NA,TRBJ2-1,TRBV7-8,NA,CASSLARTPIWLQFF,TGTGCCAGCAGCTTAGCTCGGACCCCAATTTGGTTGCAGTTCTTC
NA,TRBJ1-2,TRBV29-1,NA,CSVGSGDYGYTF,TGCAGCGTTGGTAGTGGAGACTATGGCTACACCTTC
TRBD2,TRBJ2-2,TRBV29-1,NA,CSVPSVAGGPTGELFF,TGCAGCGTACCTTCCGTAGCGGGAGGACCCACCGGGGAGCTGTTTTTT
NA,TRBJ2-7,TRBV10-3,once,CAISASGAPLLREQYF,TGTGCCATCAGTGCGTCGGGAGCCCCCCTCCTCCGCGAGCAGTACTTC
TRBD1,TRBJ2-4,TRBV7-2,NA,CASRTTGGLGIQYF,TGTGCCAGCAGAACCACAGGGGGTTTGGGCATTCAGTACTTC
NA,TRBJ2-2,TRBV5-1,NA,CASSRTRSANTGELFF,TGCGCCAGCAGCCGCACTAGGTCCGCGAACACCGGGGAGCTGTTTTTT
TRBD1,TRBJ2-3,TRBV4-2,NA,CASSGVAGGGDTQYF,TGTGCCAGCAGTGGGGTGGCAGGGGGCGGAGATACGCAGTATTTT
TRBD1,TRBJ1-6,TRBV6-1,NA,CASSTIQGANSPLHF,TGTGCCAGCAGCACCATACAGGGGGCGAATTCACCCCTCCACTTT
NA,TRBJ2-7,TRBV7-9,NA,CASSRGLDGEQYF,TGTGCCAGCAGCCGCGGGTTGGACGGGGAGCAGTACTTC
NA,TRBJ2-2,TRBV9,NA,CASPVGTGELFF,TGTGCCAGCCCGGTTGGAACCGGGGAGCTGTTTTTT
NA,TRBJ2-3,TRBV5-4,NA,CASSLGGAPDTQYF,TGTGCCAGCAGCTTGGGGGGGGCTCCAGATACGCAGTATTTT
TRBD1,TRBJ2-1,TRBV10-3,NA,CAINNRDRGTDEQFF,TGTGCCATCAACAACCGGGACAGGGGGACCGATGAGCAGTTCTTC